This T cell receptor beta chain was captured by sequencing in a study of T cell repertoires in cytomegalovirus infection. Study at large: HLA-B-restricted CMV epitopes that are well studied were used alongside recently identified HLA-C-restricted ones. Carrying CMV and the relevant HLA type showed in public TCR beta signatures.

General observations from the study: CMV-specific TCR beta clonotypes restricted by HLA-C were the ones dominating the ex vivo response.

The table lists this clonotype with a few counts. Antigen unknown. TCRdb re-derived calls from the reads in MiXCR, one entry per CDR3 protein. Of about 890,000 distinct CDR3 sequences listed, around 32% were seen once; the top ten hold around an eighth. V was trimmed by 3 bases and J by 9 bases, leaving 15 bases between them. There are 14 residues in the CDR3. The receptor comes from a human donor in good health (CMV status not recorded). Some clones in this sample may be carry-over from other donors' samples. Specimen: cultured CD8+ T cells from PBMCs, collected from culture after CMV antigen stimulation. This chain uses TRBV12-3 or TRBV12-4 with TRBJ2-1; D possibly corresponds to TRBD1 (6 bases). CDR3 in DNA: TGTGCCAGCAGTTTTATTCTAAGGGGGACTGAGCAGTTCTTC. Amino acid sequence: CASSFILRGTEQFF.